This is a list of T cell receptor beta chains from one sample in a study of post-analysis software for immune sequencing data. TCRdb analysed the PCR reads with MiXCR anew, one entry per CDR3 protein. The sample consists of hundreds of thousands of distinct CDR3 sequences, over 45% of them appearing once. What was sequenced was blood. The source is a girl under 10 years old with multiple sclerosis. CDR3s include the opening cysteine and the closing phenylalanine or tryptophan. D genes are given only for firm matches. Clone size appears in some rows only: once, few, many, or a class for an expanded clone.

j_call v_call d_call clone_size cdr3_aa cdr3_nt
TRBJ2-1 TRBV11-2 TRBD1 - CASSLDGRQGGLYNEQFF TGTGCCAGCAGCTTAGATGGTCGACAGGGTGGACTGTACAATGAGCAGTTCTTC
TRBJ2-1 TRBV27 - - CAGRGGTSSYNEQFF TGTGCCGGCAGGGGGGGGACTAGCTCCTACAATGAGCAGTTCTTC
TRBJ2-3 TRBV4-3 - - CASSQAGGGGTDTQYF TGCGCCAGCAGCCAAGCGGGTGGCGGAGGCACAGATACGCAGTATTTT
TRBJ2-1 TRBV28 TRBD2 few CASSLRTSNYNEQFF TGTGCCAGCAGTCTGAGGACTAGCAACTACAATGAGCAGTTCTTC
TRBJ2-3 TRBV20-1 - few CSASWEPLTDTQYF TGCAGTGCTAGTTGGGAGCCACTCACAGATACGCAGTATTTT
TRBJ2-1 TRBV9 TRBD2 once CASSAEGLAGGLWDQSEQFF TGTGCCAGCAGCGCGGAGGGACTAGCGGGAGGCTTGTGGGACCAGAGTGAGCAGTTCTTC
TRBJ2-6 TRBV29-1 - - CSVLLTGKSGANVLTF TGCAGCGTCCTTCTGACGGGAAAATCTGGGGCCAACGTCCTGACTTTT
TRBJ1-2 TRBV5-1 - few CASSLAWQGYGYTF TGCGCCAGCAGCTTGGCCTGGCAGGGTTATGGCTACACCTTC
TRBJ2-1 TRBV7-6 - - CASSLEGMSYNEQFF TGTGCCAGCAGCTTAGAAGGGATGTCCTACAATGAGCAGTTCTTC
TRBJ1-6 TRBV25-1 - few CASSERLGTTNNSPLHF TGTGCCAGCAGTGAACGACTGGGGACGACTAATAATTCACCCCTCCACTTT
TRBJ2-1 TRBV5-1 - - CASIEGGGVYNEQFF TGCGCCAGCATCGAGGGAGGAGGGGTCTACAATGAGCAGTTCTTC
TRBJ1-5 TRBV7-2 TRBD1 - CASSLAGQGNNQPQHF TGTGCCAGCAGCCTAGCAGGACAGGGGAACAATCAGCCCCAGCATTTT
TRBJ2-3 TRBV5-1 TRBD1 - CASSLAGQGIDTQYF TGCGCCAGCAGCTTGGCGGGACAGGGAATAGATACGCAGTATTTT
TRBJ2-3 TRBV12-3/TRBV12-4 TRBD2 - CASSLYLLAGGQDTQYF TGTGCCAGCAGTTTATACTTACTAGCGGGAGGCCAAGATACGCAGTATTTT
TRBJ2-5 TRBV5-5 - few CASTQVGLAETQYF TGTGCCAGCACCCAGGTGGGGCTTGCGGAGACCCAGTACTTC
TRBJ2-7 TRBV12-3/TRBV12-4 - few CASSSGAHRNEQYF TGTGCCAGCAGTTCTGGGGCTCACCGAAACGAGCAGTACTTC
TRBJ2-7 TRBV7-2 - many CASSHEGGYEQYF TGTGCCAGCAGCCACGAGGGAGGTTACGAGCAGTACTTC
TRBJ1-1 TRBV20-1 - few CSARRDRVGTEAFF TGCAGTGCTCGAAGAGATAGGGTGGGCACTGAAGCTTTCTTT
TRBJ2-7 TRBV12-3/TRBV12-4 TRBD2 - CASSWGRGAYEQYF TGTGCCAGCAGTTGGGGGCGGGGGGCCTACGAGCAGTACTTC
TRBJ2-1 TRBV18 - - CASSPQVQGRRSYNEQFF TGTGCCAGCTCACCACAAGTCCAGGGGAGGCGCTCCTACAATGAGCAGTTCTTC
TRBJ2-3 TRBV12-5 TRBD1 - CASGLGGLTDTQYF TGTGCTAGTGGCCTAGGGGGCCTCACAGATACGCAGTATTTT
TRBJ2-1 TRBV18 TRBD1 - CASSLMDRVSLNEQFF TGTGCCAGCTCACTAATGGACAGGGTCAGTTTGAATGAGCAGTTCTTC
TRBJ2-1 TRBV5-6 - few CASSLEGRDKEFF TGTGCCAGCAGCTTGGAAGGTCGGGACAAGGAGTTCTTC
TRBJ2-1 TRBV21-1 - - CASSASRGPYNEQFF TGTGCCAGCAGCGCCTCCAGGGGGCCGTACAATGAGCAGTTCTTC
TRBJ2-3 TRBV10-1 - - CASSASQVDTQYF TGCGCCAGCAGTGCCTCCCAAGTCGATACGCAGTATTTT
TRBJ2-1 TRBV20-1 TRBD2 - CSALRAGTSYNEQFF TGCAGTGCTCTACGAGCGGGGACCTCCTACAATGAGCAGTTCTTC
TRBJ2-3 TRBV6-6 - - CASGSNTVDTQYF TGTGCCAGCGGATCGAATACGGTAGATACGCAGTATTTT
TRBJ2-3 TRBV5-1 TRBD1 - CASSPDRGRGGPSTDTQYF TGCGCCAGCAGCCCTGACAGGGGGCGTGGGGGCCCAAGCACAGATACGCAGTATTTT
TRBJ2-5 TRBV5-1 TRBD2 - CASSPGLAGGPPETQYF TGCGCCAGCAGCCCCGGACTAGCGGGGGGCCCCCCGGAGACCCAGTACTTC
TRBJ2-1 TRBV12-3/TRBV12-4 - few CASSLTRWASSYNEQFF TGTGCCAGCAGTTTAACTCGGTGGGCAAGCTCCTACAATGAGCAGTTCTTC
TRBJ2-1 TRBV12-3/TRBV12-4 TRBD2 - CASSLRGLAGGPRNEQFF TGTGCCAGCAGTTTACGGGGACTAGCGGGGGGGCCAAGGAATGAGCAGTTCTTC
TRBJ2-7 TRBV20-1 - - CSAREAGSPRSAQYF TGCAGTGCTAGAGAAGCGGGCTCCCCCCGATCGGCCCAGTACTTC
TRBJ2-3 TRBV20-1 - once CSARKGPPGDTRYF TGCAGTGCTAGAAAGGGCCCCCCTGGAGATACGCGGTATTTT
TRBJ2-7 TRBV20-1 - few CSARRQRGGEQYF TGCAGTGCTAGACGCCAGAGAGGGGGCGAGCAGTACTTC
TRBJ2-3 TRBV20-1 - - CSARQMPSTDTQYF TGCAGTGCTAGGCAGATGCCGAGCACAGATACGCAGTATTTT
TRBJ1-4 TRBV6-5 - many CASSYGTSNEKLFF TGTGCCAGCAGTTACGGGACTTCGAATGAAAAACTGTTTTTT
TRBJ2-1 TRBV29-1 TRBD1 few CSGGRQGNNEQFF TGCAGCGGGGGCCGACAGGGAAACAATGAGCAGTTCTTC
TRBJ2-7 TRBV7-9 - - CASSPRGGLSYEQYF TGTGCCAGCAGCCCGAGAGGAGGGCTAAGCTACGAGCAGTACTTC
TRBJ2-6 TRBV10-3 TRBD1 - CAISKTGLSSGANVLTF TGTGCCATCAGCAAGACAGGGCTTAGCTCTGGGGCCAACGTCCTGACTTTC
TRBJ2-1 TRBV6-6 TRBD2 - CATGSGGAVNEQFF TGTGCCACCGGTAGCGGGGGGGCCGTAAATGAGCAGTTCTTC
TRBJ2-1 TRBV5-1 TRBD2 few CASSWTSGVYNEQFF TGCGCCAGCAGCTGGACTAGCGGGGTATACAATGAGCAGTTCTTC
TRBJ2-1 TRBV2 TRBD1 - CASVSWDRGLVETQFF TGTGCCAGCGTTTCCTGGGACAGGGGATTAGTAGAGACCCAGTTCTTC
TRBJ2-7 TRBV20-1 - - CSARVPSRSTYEQYF TGCAGTGCTAGAGTCCCTAGCCGTTCAACCTACGAGCAGTACTTC
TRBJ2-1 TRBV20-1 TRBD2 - CSARRGAYNEQFF TGCAGCGCGCGGCGGGGGGCCTACAATGAGCAGTTCTTC
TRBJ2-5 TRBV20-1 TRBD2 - CSARDCWTGGETQYF TGCAGTGCTAGAGATTGTTGGACGGGAGGGGAGACCCAGTACTTC
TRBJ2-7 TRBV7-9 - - CASSLAGGTSYEQYF TGTGCCAGCAGCTTAGCTGGGGGTACATCCTACGAGCAGTACTTC
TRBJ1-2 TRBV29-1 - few CSVAGERGYTF TGCAGCGTTGCTGGGGAGAGGGGCTACACCTTC
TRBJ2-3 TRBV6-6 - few CASSTGFFTDTQYF TGTGCCAGCAGTACAGGGTTTTTCACAGATACGCAGTATTTT
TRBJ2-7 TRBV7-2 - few CASSNFYEQYF TGTGCCAGCAGCAATTTCTACGAGCAGTACTTC